A single sample is the source of the 22 T cell receptor beta chains below, sequenced in a study of shared clonotypes between healthy human individuals. CD45RO-negative, CCR7-positively selected cells formed the naive CD8 fraction, excluding terminally differentiated effector memory CD45RA+ cells. Generated by immunoSEQ multiplex PCR, the TCRdb table keeps only in-frame clones and is missing some. The sample contains just over 2,000,000 clones, roughly 95% of which appear only once. Sample: naive CD8+ T cells sorted from blood. The receptors stem from a man aged 18 to 30 in good health.

This clone occurred once. The chain uses TRBV18 and TRBJ2-7; 8 bases agree with TRBD2. J was trimmed by 0 bases and V by 3 bases; bases with no gene match: 4. The germline V gene encodes CDR1 KGHSH and CDR2 LQKENI. The CDR3 sequence is 15 residues long. The CDR3 loop is CASSPSAGVSYEQYF. The CDR3 coding sequence is TGTGCCAGCTCACCGTCAGCGGGAGTCTCCTACGAGCAGTACTTC.

This clone was observed once. The sample holds other DNA sequences that translate to the same CDR3. The rearrangement uses TRBV7-9 and TRBJ1-3; D uncertain. Per the germline V gene, CDR1 is SEHNR and CDR2 is FQNEAQ (reference sequence). Trimming took off 1 base at V and 1 base at J, with 5 bases between the two ends. This CDR3 has 14 amino acids. CDR3 region: CASSLGQSGNTIYF. Written as DNA, the CDR3 is TGTGCCAGCAGCTTAGGGCAGTCTGGAAACACCATATATTTT.

The chain recombines TRBV6-4 with TRBJ1-2; D not certain. V was clipped by 0 bases and J by 2 bases, with 22 bases between them. Germline V gene lookup returns CDR1 MRHNA and CDR2 SNTAGT. This CDR3 contains 19 residues. Written as DNA, the CDR3 is TGTGCCAGCAGTGACTCGAGTCCGGGAAATCAACGGGTAAACTATGGCTACACCTTC. Amino acids: CASSDSSPGNQRVNYGYTF.

Comments on this clone: Other DNA sequences of this sample code for an identical CDR3. This sequence joins TRBV5-1 and TRBJ1-1; TRBD1 might be the D (6 bases). V lost 4 bases, J lost 0 bases, and 10 bases lay in between. Germline values: CDR1 SGHRS, CDR2 YFSETQ. The CDR3 extends over 14 amino acids. The DNA for the CDR3 is TGCGCCAGCAGCCCTGGGACACTGAACACTGAAGCTTTCTTT. Translation gives CASSPGTLNTEAFF. Full variable domain (rest looked up from reference TRBV5-1 and TRBJ1-1): KAGVTQTPRYLIKTRGQQVTLSCSPISGHRSVSWYQQTPGQGLQFLFEYFSETQRNKGNFPGRFSGRQFSNSRSEMNVSTLELGDSALYLCASSPGTLNTEAFFGQGTRLTVV.

The chain combines TRBV6-6 with TRBJ2-7; D ambiguous. This CDR3 is 14 amino acids long. Trimming cost V 7 bases and J 0 bases, with 13 bases left between them. Germline V gene data show CDR1 as MNHNY and CDR2 as SVGAGI (reference sequence). This chain's CDR3 is CASIRSGSSYEQYF. In DNA form, the CDR3 reads TGTGCCAGCATCCGCTCCGGCAGCTCCTACGAGCAGTACTTC.

The rearrangement uses TRBV4-1 and TRBJ2-7; 7 bases map to TRBD1. Germline CDR1 reads MGHRA; CDR2 reads YSYEKL. The junction had 8 bases not matched to a gene; V was cut back by 0 bases and J by 3 bases. CDR3 size: 16 residues. The CDR3 sequence is CASSQDAGTASYEQYF. The CDR3 DNA is TGCGCCAGCAGCCAAGATGCCGGGACAGCCAGCTACGAGCAGTACTTC.

V and J are TRBV28 and TRBJ1-4; 8 bases are a match to TRBD1. Losses at the gene ends were 3 bases for V and 5 bases for J; bases not matched to a gene: 14. CDR1 and CDR2 (germline): MDHEN, SYDVKM. There are 18 residues in the CDR3. The CDR3 sequence: CASSFPGQGYGVNEKLFF. Written as DNA, the CDR3 is TGTGCCAGCAGTTTCCCCGGACAGGGATATGGGGTAAATGAAAAACTGTTTTTT.

The chain combines TRBV2 with TRBJ2-1; D ambiguous. Germline V lookup: CDR1 SNHLY, CDR2 FYNNEI. The CDR3 length is 15 residues. V was trimmed by 1 base and J by 0 bases, leaving 7 bases between them. The CDR3 bases are TGTGCCAGCAGTGAAGAGGATCCCTCCTACAATGAGCAGTTCTTC. This codes for CASSEEDPSYNEQFF.

This chain connects TRBV13 to TRBJ2-3; 11 bases fit TRBD2. This CDR3 has 15 residues. CDR1 and CDR2 from the germline V gene are PRHDT and FYEKMQ (reference sequence). The V segment lost 5 bases and the J segment 1 base; nucleotides outside the gene matches: 2. CDR3 sequence reads: CASSVTSGGTDTQYF. The CDR3 nucleotides are TGTGCCAGCAGCGTGACTAGCGGGGGCACAGATACGCAGTATTTT.

The chain joins TRBV7-9 to TRBJ2-1; TRBD2 agrees at 8 bases. Germline V lookup: CDR1 SEHNR, CDR2 FQNEAQ (reference sequence). The CDR3 consists of 18 residues. V lost 5 bases to trimming and J lost 1 base; unmatched junction nucleotides: 13. The CDR3 DNA sequence: TGTGCCAGCAGCCCAGGGATTAGCGGGGTACCTTCCTACAATGAGCAGTTCTTC. As protein: CASSPGISGVPSYNEQFF.

Turning to this clone: This same CDR3 is encoded by further DNA sequences in the sample. This sequence joins TRBV6-6 and TRBJ2-1; 7 bases are a match to TRBD1. The CDR3 has 13 residues. Germline CDR1 MNHNY, CDR2 SVGAGI (reference sequence). V trimming: 5 bases; J trimming: 7 bases; junction bases outside the gene matches: 5. CDR3 coding DNA: TGTGCCAGCAGTACAGGGGTGAGAAATGAGCAGTTCTTC. This sequence encodes CASSTGVRNEQFF.

The chain is built from TRBV7-9 and TRBJ2-7, with 9 bases aligning to TRBD1. V gave up 5 bases and J gave up 3 bases; unmatched junction bases: 8. This CDR3 is built from 15 residues. Germline CDR1 and CDR2: SEHNR and FQNEAQ (reference sequence). The CDR3 spells CASSAGTGSRYEQYF. The CDR3, as DNA: TGTGCCAGCAGCGCGGGGACAGGGAGTCGCTACGAGCAGTACTTC.

Turning to this clone: Other nucleotide sequences from this sample produce the same CDR3. J is TRBJ2-7 and V is TRBV9; no definite D call. Germline assignment: CDR1 SGDLS and CDR2 YYNGEE. CDR3 size: 13 residues. V was trimmed by 0 bases and J by 0 bases, leaving 4 bases between them. The CDR3 is CASSVDISYEQYF. In DNA, the CDR3 is TGTGCCAGCAGCGTAGATATCTCCTACGAGCAGTACTTC.

The rearrangement uses TRBV27 and TRBJ2-3; 9 bases map to TRBD2. V dropped 4 bases and J dropped 5; count of bases not matched to a gene: 7. The germline CDR1 and CDR2 sequences are MNHEY and SMNVEV (reference sequence). This CDR3 contains 15 residues. The CDR3 DNA reads TGTGCCAGCAGTTGGGGTAGCGGGGGCGGAGATACGCAGTATTTT. It specifies CASSWGSGGGDTQYF.

This rearrangement joins TRBV7-6 to TRBJ2-7, with 7 bases aligning to TRBD1. The CDR3 runs 17 residues. Germline-derived CDR1 and CDR2 are SGHVS and FNYEAQ. The V gene end was trimmed by 5 bases and the J gene end by 4 bases; junction bases not matched to a gene: 17. DNA of the CDR3: TGTGCCAGCAGCCCGGAACCGGGACAGATAATTGTGTACGAGCAGTACTTC. Translating it yields CASSPEPGQIIVYEQYF.

The CDR3 reads CASSSGTQVAFF. The CDR3 coding sequence is TGTGCCAGCAGCTCCGGGACCCAGGTCGCTTTCTTT. This sequence joins TRBV5-6 and TRBJ1-1; D possibly corresponds to TRBD1 (5 bases). This CDR3 is 12 amino acids long. V lost 3 bases and J lost 11, with 14 bases in between. Germline CDR1 and CDR2: SGHDT and YYEEEE.

This chain connects TRBV4-1 to TRBJ2-3; 10 bases match TRBD2. The V and J ends lost 2 bases and 6 bases, in that order; junction bases with no gene match: 8. The CDR3 is 16 residues long. Germline V gene data show CDR1 as MGHRA and CDR2 as YSYEKL. Here the CDR3 reads CASSQRPGLAPDTQYF. DNA for the CDR3: TGCGCCAGCAGCCAACGCCCGGGACTAGCGCCCGATACGCAGTATTTT.

About this clone itself: Other nucleotide sequences from this sample produce the same CDR3. This rearrangement joins TRBV5-6 to TRBJ2-5; D gene ambiguous. The germline V gene has CDR1 SGHDT and CDR2 YYEEEE. V shed 3 bases and J shed 4 bases, with 4 bases lying between them. CDR3 size: 11 residues. CDR3 sequence reads: CASSSLETQYF. The CDR3 coding sequence is TGTGCCAGCAGCTCATTAGAGACCCAGTACTTC.

The chain employs TRBV6-5 and TRBJ2-3; no definite D call. This CDR3 region has 14 residues. Trimming removed 2 bases from V and 1 base from J, with 7 bases in between. CDR1 and CDR2 (germline): MNHEY, SVGAGI. The CDR3 reads CASSYATGTDTQYF. The CDR3 nucleotides are TGTGCCAGCAGTTACGCAACGGGCACAGATACGCAGTATTTT.

V and J are TRBV4-2 and TRBJ2-1, with D possibly called TRBD1 or TRBD2 (5 bases each). Germline CDR1 and CDR2: LGHNA and YNFKEQ. Trimming pared 1 base from V and 4 bases from J, leaving 14 bases between. The CDR3 covers 16 residues. CDR3 loop: CASSQVEGTAYNEQFF. CDR3 in DNA: TGTGCCAGCAGCCAAGTCGAGGGGACGGCATACAATGAGCAGTTCTTC.

This clone was found once. The chain couples TRBV6-6 to TRBJ1-1; no definite D call. Germline lookup yields CDR1 MNHNY and CDR2 SVGAGI (reference sequence). The CDR3 has 16 residues. Trimming shortened V by 1 base and J by 0 bases, and 12 bases separated the two germline ends. CDR3 sequence reads: CASSYWSEPMNTEAFF. CDR3 DNA sequence: TGTGCCAGCAGTTACTGGTCAGAGCCTATGAACACTGAAGCTTTCTTT.

The chain links TRBV14 to TRBJ2-3, with D perhaps matching TRBD2 (5 bases). V lost 0 bases to trimming and J lost 5 bases, with 15 bases between them. This CDR3 spans 16 amino acids. Germline CDR1 and CDR2: SGHDN and FVKESK. The CDR3 coding sequence is TGTGCCAGCAGCCAAGAACCGGGATTTTACGTAGATACGCAGTATTTT. The encoded protein is CASSQEPGFYVDTQYF.